The 5 T cell receptor beta chains given below trace back to one sample, sequenced in a study of T cells after yellow fever vaccination. TCRdb reanalysed the 5' RACE reads using MiXCR and keeps one entry per CDR3 protein. There are just over 250,000 distinct CDR3 sequences in the sample; about 5.2% occur only once, and around 3.5% lies in the top ten. Source: CD4+ T cells sorted from PBMCs, taken on the day of the yellow fever booster vaccination. These receptor sequences come from a young man who received the YFV17D yellow fever vaccine.

This clonotype came up a few times. The J gene is TRBJ2-3, the V gene TRBV30; D call uncertain. V was pared by 7 bases and J by 1 base, with 9 bases between. CDR1 is GTSNPN, CDR2 SVGIG, per germline (reference sequence). This CDR3 comprises 12 residues. The CDR3 DNA sequence: TGTGCCTACGATGTGGGCACAGATACGCAGTATTTT. Protein: CAYDVGTDTQYF.

This chain joins TRBV18 and TRBJ2-2; 8 nucleotides line up with TRBD2. The germline CDR1 and CDR2 sequences are KGHSH and LQKENI. The CDR3 sequence is 17 residues long. V gave up 1 base and J gave up 1 base; unmatched junction bases: 5. Here the CDR3 reads CASSPRSLAGNTGELFF. The CDR3 DNA follows: TGTGCCAGCTCACCACGGAGCCTAGCGGGGAACACCGGGGAGCTGTTTTTT.

The V call is TRBV7-3, the J call TRBJ2-3; perhaps TRBD2 as D (5 bases). Germline V gene lookup returns CDR1 SGHTA and CDR2 FQGTGA. Between the trimmed V and J ends, which lost 5 bases and 5 bases, there was a span of 20 bases. The CDR3 sequence is 16 residues long. The chain's CDR3 is CASSPWGSSGGDTQYF. The DNA of the CDR3 is TGTGCCAGCAGCCCGTGGGGATCCAGCGGTGGAGATACGCAGTATTTT.

This clonotype was seen ten or more times. The rearrangement links TRBV7-2 to TRBJ1-5, with D possibly being TRBD1 (6 bases). Germline V lookup: CDR1 SGHTA, CDR2 FQGNSA. The CDR3 is 13 amino acids. V shed 5 bases and J shed 7 bases, with 12 bases lying between them. CDR3 in DNA: TGTGCCAGCAGCGGGTCGGGGGCCCAGCCCCAGCATTTT. Translating it yields CASSGSGAQPQHF.

This clonotype was seen a few times. V and J are TRBV6-2 or TRBV6-3 and TRBJ2-2; D is perhaps TRBD1 (6 bases). The CDR3 is 20 amino acids. Per germline, CDR1 MNHEY and CDR2 SVGEGT. The germline V and J ends were trimmed by 5 bases and 5 bases, with 30 bases remaining between them. The CDR3 DNA reads TGTGCCAGCAGTCCTCTTAAATTCTCTCTCAGGGGAAGACGGACCGGGGAGCTGTTTTTT. Translation: CASSPLKFSLRGRRTGELFF.